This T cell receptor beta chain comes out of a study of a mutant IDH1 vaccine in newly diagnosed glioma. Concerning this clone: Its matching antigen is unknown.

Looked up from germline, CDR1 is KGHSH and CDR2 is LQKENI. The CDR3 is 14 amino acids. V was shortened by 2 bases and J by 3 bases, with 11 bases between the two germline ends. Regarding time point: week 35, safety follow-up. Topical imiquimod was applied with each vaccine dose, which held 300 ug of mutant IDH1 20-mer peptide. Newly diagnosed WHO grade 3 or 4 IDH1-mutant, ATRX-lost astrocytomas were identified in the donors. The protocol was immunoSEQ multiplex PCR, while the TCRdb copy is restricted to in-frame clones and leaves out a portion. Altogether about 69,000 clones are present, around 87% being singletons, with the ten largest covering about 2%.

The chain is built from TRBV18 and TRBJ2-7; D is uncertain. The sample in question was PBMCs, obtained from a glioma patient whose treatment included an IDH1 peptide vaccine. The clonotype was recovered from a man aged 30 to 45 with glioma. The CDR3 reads CASSPFAEDYEQYF. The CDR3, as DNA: TGTGCCAGCTCACCATTCGCAGAAGACTACGAGCAGTACTTC.